This T cell receptor (beta chain) was sequenced for a study of T cell clonotyping in hematopoietic cell transplantation. The overall study: Recipients' pretransplant samples followed cytoreduction.

Note on this clone: The antigen is not known.

General observations from the study: At the given depth, recipient repertoires were over 95% de novo clonotypes. Recipient TCR diversity dropped after transplant; expanded clonotypes rose from day 30 to 180.

Produced via immunoSEQ multiplex PCR; TCRdb's table is partial and in-frame only. The data contain 35,000 to 50,000 clones, about 85% of them seen just once; the ten biggest clones take up 2.5% to 3%. Time point here: recipient sample about 28 days before transplant, after cytoreduction. This CDR3 has 13 amino acids. V was cut by 6 bases and J by 2 bases, with 10 bases left in between. The V gene's germline CDR1 is SGDLS and CDR2 YYNGEE. The chain couples TRBV9 to TRBJ2-3; no definite D call. Sequencing used peripheral blood mononuclear cells, obtained before stem cell transplant. The TCR comes from a man aged 60 to 75 with acute myeloid leukemia. Some clones in this sample may be carry-over from other donors' samples. CDR3 nucleotide sequence: TGTGCCAGCACTCTCCATATCACAGATACGCAGTATTTT. Its translation: CASTLHITDTQYF.